The clone carrying this T cell receptor (beta chain) was detected a few times. What it binds is not known. These data are taken from a study of blood T cells in healthy people across ages. Study as a whole: Per two T cells, template switching captured roughly one barcoded beta molecule.

Study results and limitations: Age brought a roughly linear fall in TCR beta diversity measured per million T cells. Higher diversity, along with more naive CD4+ cells, distinguished long-lived donors from aged donors.

The use of a sample-barcoded 5' primer and a J-beta primer mix characterized a second PCR of about 7 to 12 cycles. TCRdb reprocessed the 5' RACE reads via MiXCR and lists one record per CDR3 protein. The data show fewer than 750,000 distinct CDR3 sequences, roughly 48% seen once. Total RNA was isolated from each sample in quantities of at least 6 micrograms. Per germline, CDR1 KGHDR and CDR2 SFDVKD. This CDR3 spans 13 amino acids. The V end was cut by 1 base, the J end by 5 bases, with 6 bases between. The sample taken for sequencing was blood. V is TRBV24-1 and J is TRBJ2-3; D not resolved. The clonotype originates from an elderly man in good health. CDR3: CATSDFREDTQYF. The CDR3 DNA follows: TGTGCCACCAGTGATTTTAGGGAAGATACGCAGTATTTT.